The text below deals with one T cell receptor beta chain. Germline CDR1 reads SQVTM; CDR2 reads ANQGSEA. V shed 4 bases and J 4 bases; nucleotides not matched to a gene: 5. This CDR3 contains 15 residues. Study processing details: Reference gene primer amplification gave nucleated cell count estimates. Some clones are missing from TCRdb's copy, which holds only in-frame ones; the method was immunoSEQ multiplex PCR. That table supplies the V and J calls and clone size; D and trimming were determined from the DNA. The sample has about 230,000 clones; approximately 87% are singletons. This sample stems from a study of blood T cell repertoires in COVID-19. Across the whole study: Sample material is recorded as cDNA or gDNA derived from T cells, B-cell-depleted T cells, or PBMCs.

Sequencing was performed on peripheral blood. The chain joins TRBV29-1 to TRBJ2-1; 12 positions match TRBD2. This receptor was taken from an older woman with active or convalescent COVID-19. CDR3 nucleotide sequence: TGCAGCGTTGTGCTAGCGGGAGGGCCTTACAATGAGCAGTTCTTC. This encodes CSVVLAGGPYNEQFF.